Following are 7 T cell receptor beta chains from one sample sequenced in a study of long-term antiretroviral therapy in people with HIV. The libraries were made with immunoSEQ v3.0 at survey level. Profiling relied on immunoSEQ multiplex PCR, and the TCRdb table lists in-frame clones only, not all of them. Counted here are approximately 15,000 clones, around four fifths occurring once; the ten biggest clones make up around 15%. Sequencing was performed on unsorted PBMCs, taken less than 2.2 years before starting antiretroviral therapy. These receptors came from a man younger than 40 with HIV.

The chain has TRBV20-1 and TRBJ2-3; D is perhaps TRBD1 or TRBD2 (5 bases each). The CDR3 length is 11 residues. Germline V gives CDR1 DFQATT, CDR2 SNEGSKA (reference sequence). Trimming took 3 bases from V and 5 from J, leaving 6 bases between them. The CDR3 DNA reads TGCAGTGCTAGTGGGGGAGATACGCAGTATTTT. It translates to CSASGGDTQYF.

This clone appeared a single time. V and J are TRBV19 and TRBJ1-5; D is uncertain. The ends were cut back, 0 bases at V and 3 bases at J, with 12 bases in the middle. The CDR3 consists of 16 residues. The V gene's germline CDR1 is LNHDA and CDR2 SQIVND (reference sequence). The CDR3 coding sequence is TGTGCCAGTAGTATAGATCCAGGCGGGATCAATCAGCCCCAGCATTTT. It translates to CASSIDPGGINQPQHF.

V and J are TRBV14 and TRBJ2-2; 7 positions agree with TRBD1. The J segment lost 0 bases and the V segment lost 4 bases, leaving 11 bases of the junction unmatched. The CDR3 covers 18 residues. CDR1 SGHDN and CDR2 FVKESK come from the germline V gene. The CDR3 nucleotides are TGTGCCAGCAGCCTCAAAAGGCCGGGACAGTCGAACACCGGGGAGCTGTTTTTT. This gives the protein CASSLKRPGQSNTGELFF.

Here the CDR3 DNA reads TGTGCCAGCAGCTTTGGGCGTGCCTCCTACGAGCAGTACTTC. Translation: CASSFGRASYEQYF. The chain is built from TRBV7-2 and TRBJ2-7; D is undetermined. V was pared by 3 bases and J by 0 bases, with 9 bases between. The germline V gene encodes CDR1 SGHTA and CDR2 FQGNSA. The CDR3 consists of 14 residues. Full variable domain (missing parts from reference TRBV7-2 and TRBJ2-7): GAGVSQSPSNKVTEKGKDVELRCDPISGHTALYWYRQSLGQGLEFLIYFQGNSAPDKSGLPSDRFSAERTGGSVSTLTIQRTQQEDSAVYLCASSFGRASYEQYFGPGTRLTVT.

This chain joins TRBV11-2 and TRBJ2-1; 12 nucleotides agree with TRBD2. Germline V gives CDR1 SGHAT, CDR2 FQNNGV. J was trimmed by 5 bases and V by 6 bases; bases with no gene match: 2. The CDR3 sequence is 14 residues long. CDR3 in amino acids: CASRPSGGDNEQFF. The CDR3 coding sequence is TGTGCCAGCAGGCCTAGCGGGGGGGACAATGAGCAGTTCTTC.

This clone appeared once. V and J are TRBV7-8 and TRBJ2-5, with D possibly matching TRBD2 (5 bases). Looked up from germline, CDR1 is SGHVS and CDR2 is FQNEAQ. V lost 5 bases and J lost 5, with 15 bases in between. The CDR3 is made up of 14 amino acids. CDR3 bases: TGTGCCAGCAGCCACAGCGGCCCTGGGGAGACCCAGTACTTC. It codes for CASSHSGPGETQYF.

The chain links TRBV4-2 to TRBJ2-1; perhaps TRBD1 as D (6 bases). CDR1 is LGHNA, CDR2 YNFKEQ, per germline. The CDR3 is 20 amino acids. Trimming cost V 0 bases and J 3 bases, with 24 bases left between them. CDR3 sequence reads: CASSQDFGTRSWGRYNEQFF. The CDR3 DNA sequence: TGTGCCAGCAGCCAAGATTTCGGGACCAGATCGTGGGGGCGCTACAATGAGCAGTTCTTC.